This TCR beta chain was observed in a study of blood T cell repertoires in COVID-19. Study background: Italy, Spain and the United States were the sources of the convalescent and acute COVID-19 samples. The analysed material was cDNA or gDNA that came from T cells, B-cell-depleted T cells, or PBMCs.

This clone was counted between two and nine times. Trimming took 3 bases from V and 8 from J; bases not matched to a gene: 12. CDR3 length: 16 amino acids. The germline V gene has CDR1 LGHNA and CDR2 YNFKEQ. Authors' data handling: Nucleated cell number was recorded as an estimate derived from reference gene primer amplification. The data were produced by immunoSEQ multiplex PCR, yet TCRdb's version contains in-frame clones alone and is incomplete. V and J calls and clone size are copied from that table; D and trimming were computed from the DNA. This table has around 110,000 clones, around 80% appearing once.

The source of this sequence is a man aged 55 to 70 with active or convalescent COVID-19. The specimen sequenced was peripheral blood. The chain combines TRBV4-2 with TRBJ1-4; TRBD1 matches at 7 bases. CDR3 sequence (DNA): TGTGCCAGCAGCCATCCAGGACAGGAGGGACGCGAAAAACTGTTTTTT. This translates into CASSHPGQEGREKLFF.